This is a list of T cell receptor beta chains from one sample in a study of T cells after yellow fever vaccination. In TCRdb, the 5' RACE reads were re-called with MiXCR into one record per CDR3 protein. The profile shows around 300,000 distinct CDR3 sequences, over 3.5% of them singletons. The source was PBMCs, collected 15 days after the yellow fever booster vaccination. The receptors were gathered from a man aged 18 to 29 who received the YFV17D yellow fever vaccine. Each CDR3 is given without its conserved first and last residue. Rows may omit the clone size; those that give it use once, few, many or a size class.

CDR3aa: ASSIVPLLLQPQH; abundance: few; j_gene: TRBJ1-5; v_gene: TRBV19
CDR3aa: ASSQDIQGLYNEQF; abundance: NA; j_gene: TRBJ2-1; v_gene: TRBV14
CDR3aa: SAKVSGGGDEQF; abundance: many; j_gene: TRBJ2-1; v_gene: TRBV20-1
CDR3aa: ATSRVRANEKLF; abundance: NA; j_gene: TRBJ1-4; v_gene: TRBV15
CDR3aa: ATPLGPLLLGANVLT; abundance: few; j_gene: TRBJ2-6; v_gene: TRBV7-9
CDR3aa: ASSLGLTEDGYT; abundance: many; j_gene: TRBJ1-2; v_gene: TRBV13
CDR3aa: ASSRGQEYGYT; abundance: few; j_gene: TRBJ1-2; v_gene: TRBV6-6
CDR3aa: ASSQDHQGRAGYT; abundance: few; j_gene: TRBJ1-2; v_gene: TRBV4-1
CDR3aa: ASRELGDLQETQY; abundance: few; j_gene: TRBJ2-5; v_gene: TRBV6-6
CDR3aa: ASGFLGRQETQY; abundance: many; j_gene: TRBJ2-5; v_gene: TRBV12-3/TRBV12-4